One sample yielded the 15 T cell receptor beta chains listed below, sequenced in a study of blood T cell repertoires in COVID-19. Clones were read by immunoSEQ multiplex PCR, and TCRdb kept only the in-frame ones, dropping some. The repertoire holds fewer than 250,000 clones, roughly 89% seen once, with 5.5% to 7.5% in the top ten. Sequencing was performed on PBMCs or T cells enriched from blood (not recorded which). These receptor sequences come from a woman aged 40 to 50 who had recovered from COVID-19.

This clone was counted a single time. The V call is TRBV28, the J call TRBJ2-1; 10 nucleotides match TRBD2. Germline assignment: CDR1 MDHEN and CDR2 SYDVKM. The CDR3 sequence is 15 residues long. After removal of 6 bases from V and 9 bases from J, the junction contained 11 bases not matched to a gene. CDR3 amino acids: CASSPPGTSAFEQFF. The CDR3 DNA reads TGTGCCAGCAGCCCCCCCGGGACTAGCGCCTTTGAGCAGTTCTTC.

The chain uses TRBV27 and TRBJ2-3; D gene uncertain. The V end lost 7 bases, the J end lost 4 bases, and 18 bases lay between the germline ends. This CDR3 region has 15 residues. In germline, CDR1 is MNHEY, CDR2 SMNVEV (reference sequence). CDR3 residues: CASNPRLGSPDTQYF. The CDR3 DNA sequence: TGTGCCAGCAACCCTAGGCTCGGAAGCCCAGATACGCAGTATTTT.

This chain joins TRBV10-1 and TRBJ2-4, with D maybe TRBD2 (6 bases). The ends were cut back, 2 bases at V and 16 bases at J, with 15 bases in the middle. CDR1 is WNHNN and CDR2 is SYGVQD in the germline V gene (reference sequence). This CDR3 comprises 12 residues. CDR3 loop: CASSEGSREEYF. The DNA of the CDR3 is TGCGCCAGCAGTGAGGGAAGCAGGGAGGAATACTTC.

The chain uses TRBV7-2 and TRBJ2-1; 12 nucleotides match TRBD2. V lost 6 bases and J lost 0; bases outside the gene matches: 0. The germline V gene has CDR1 SGHTA and CDR2 FQGNSA. The CDR3 covers 15 residues. The CDR3 coding sequence is TGTGCCAGCAGGACTAGCGGGAGCTCCTACAATGAGCAGTTCTTC. It codes for CASRTSGSSYNEQFF.

This clone was detected only once. The chain joins TRBV28 to TRBJ1-2; D gene unclear. Germline V gene data show CDR1 as MDHEN and CDR2 as SYDVKM. The CDR3 has 12 amino acids. V gave up 5 bases and J gave up 8 bases, with 12 bases separating them. The DNA of the CDR3 is TGTGCCAGCAGTGACGGCAGGAAGGGCTACACCTTC. This encodes CASSDGRKGYTF.

J is TRBJ2-2 and V is TRBV2, with D possibly being TRBD1 (6 bases). The CDR3 runs 14 residues. With 3 bases removed from V and 5 bases from J, the gap between germline ends came to 10 bases. Germline CDR1 reads SNHLY; CDR2 reads FYNNEI. CDR3 loop: CASSDNRETGELFF. CDR3 sequence (DNA): TGTGCCAGCAGTGACAACAGGGAAACCGGGGAGCTGTTTTTT.

The rearrangement links TRBV21-1 to TRBJ2-3; the D call of TRBD2 is as the table states it, not checked on the DNA. TRBV21-1 is assigned pseudogene status. This CDR3 is built from 13 residues. CDR3 bases: TGTGCCAGTTGGACGGGAGTAACAGATACGCAGTATTTT. Translated: CASWTGVTDTQYF.

This sequence joins TRBV10-3 and TRBJ2-7; 7 bases align to TRBD2. CDR3 length: 13 residues. CDR1 is ENHRY, CDR2 SYGVKD, per germline. With V trimmed by 6 bases and J by 3 bases, 5 bases remained unmatched. DNA of the CDR3: TGTGCCATCAGCCAAGGACTAGTCTACGAGCAGTACTTC. Protein sequence: CAISQGLVYEQYF.

This clone was detected once. Germline and junction disagree at one end, which may indicate a read error. CDR3 sequence reads: CASSLLGRLKTEAFF. DNA for the CDR3: TGTGCCAGCAGTTTACTCGGCAGGCTGAAGACTGAAGCTTTCTTT. The chain is built from TRBV28 and TRBJ1-1; D unresolved. The CDR3 is 15 amino acids. Germline V lookup: CDR1 MDHEN, CDR2 SYDVKM.

The chain couples TRBV14 to TRBJ2-3, with D perhaps matching TRBD2 (6 bases). Germline V gives CDR1 SGHDN, CDR2 FVKESK. The CDR3 loop spans 16 amino acids. The V end lost 0 bases, the J end lost 3 bases, and 13 bases lay between the germline ends. CDR3 DNA sequence: TGTGCCAGCAGCCAAGATATGGGACTCTCGACAGATACGCAGTATTTT. Amino acid sequence: CASSQDMGLSTDTQYF. The full variable domain, its missing parts supplied by reference TRBV14 and TRBJ2-3, is EAGVTQFPSHSVIEKGQTVTLRCDPISGHDNLYWYRRVMGKEIKFLLHFVKESKQDESGMPNNRFLAERTGGTYSTLKVQPAELEDSGVYFCASSQDMGLSTDTQYFGPGTRLTVL.

The chain has TRBV25-1 and TRBJ1-6, with 7 bases aligning to TRBD1. The CDR3 contains 14 residues. J was trimmed by 6 bases and V by 4 bases; bases with no gene match: 3. CDR1 is MGHDK and CDR2 is SYGVNS in the germline V gene. CDR3: CASSVGTVNSPLHF. CDR3 coding DNA: TGTGCCAGCAGTGTCGGGACAGTTAATTCACCCCTCCACTTT.

The chain carries TRBV6-1 and TRBJ1-1; 7 bases fit TRBD1. The CDR3 runs to 15 residues. J was trimmed by 0 bases and V by 1 base; bases with no gene match: 2. Germline CDR1 reads MNHNS; CDR2 reads SASEGT. CDR3 in DNA: TGTGCCAGCAGTGAAGACAGGGGCATGAACACTGAAGCTTTCTTT. This translates into CASSEDRGMNTEAFF.

For the CDR3, the DNA is TGTGCCAGCAGTTTATTTGGTAGTTGGGGGCAGTCAGATGGCTACACCTTC. It codes for CASSLFGSWGQSDGYTF. The rearrangement uses TRBV28 and TRBJ1-2, with a possible D match to TRBD1 (6 bases). Looked up from germline, CDR1 is MDHEN and CDR2 is SYDVKM. The ends were cut back, 1 base at V and 6 bases at J, with 21 bases in the middle. The CDR3 is 17 amino acids.

The chain is built from TRBV7-2 and TRBJ2-3; maybe TRBD2 (5 bases). Trimming left V 1 base short and J 3 bases short, with 17 bases between. From germline, CDR1 is SGHTA and CDR2 FQGNSA. This CDR3 spans 17 amino acids. CDR3 sequence reads: CASSLVPLVYLTDTQYF. As DNA, the CDR3 is TGTGCCAGCAGCTTAGTCCCACTAGTCTATCTGACAGATACGCAGTATTTT.

The V gene is TRBV6-5, the J gene TRBJ2-1; D gene ambiguous. The ends were cut back, 11 bases at V and 6 bases at J, with 11 bases in the middle. The germline V gene encodes CDR1 MNHEY and CDR2 SVGAGI. The CDR3 sequence is 11 residues long. Written as DNA, the CDR3 is TGTGCCGCGGCCACCCCCAATGAGCAGTTCTTC. Residues: CAAATPNEQFF.